The rows below give T cell receptor beta chains drawn from one sample of a study of blood T cell repertoires in COVID-19. Using immunoSEQ multiplex PCR, the repertoire was profiled, and TCRdb retains in-frame clones only, with some absent. The sample records 250,000 to 300,000 clones, around nine tenths being singletons. Material: peripheral blood. The receptors were sampled from a woman in her 30s with COVID-19, enrolled during active disease. CDR3s include the opening cysteine and the closing phenylalanine or tryptophan. Each record gives: D gene, clone size, V gene, J gene, CDR3 DNA, CDR3 protein. The D gene is left open where the match is weak. A clone size is listed for some rows: how often the clone was seen (once, few, many), or a class if it is expanded.

.	.	TRBV20-1	TRBJ2-5	TGCAGTGCTGGTGGGGAGGGGGGGGAGACCCAGTACTTC	CSAGGEGGETQYF
TRBD1	.	TRBV5-8	TRBJ1-2	TGTGCCAGCAGCTTAGTAACAGGGGATTCATATGGCTACACCTTC	CASSLVTGDSYGYTF
.	.	TRBV6-5	TRBJ1-2	TGTGCCAGCAGTAAGACAGCAGCTCCTACGGGCTACACCTTC	CASSKTAAPTGYTF
.	.	TRBV30	TRBJ1-1	TGTGCCTGGAGTGCCCCAGAGAACACTGAAGCTTTCTTT	CAWSAPENTEAFF
TRBD1	.	TRBV5-1	TRBJ1-4	TGCGCCAGCAAGCAACCCGGGACAGGGGAGGAAAAACTGTTTTTT	CASKQPGTGEEKLFF
TRBD1	.	TRBV3-1/TRBV3-2	TRBJ1-1	TGTGCCAGCAGGCAAACAGGGGGCAACACTGAAGCTTTCTTT	CASRQTGGNTEAFF
.	.	TRBV7-8	TRBJ2-3	TGTGCCAGCATCCAGGGTACGCTAAGAGATACGCAGTATTTT	CASIQGTLRDTQYF
TRBD1	.	TRBV29-1	TRBJ1-2	TGCAGCGTCCTGGACAGGGACGGCTACACCTTC	CSVLDRDGYTF
.	few	TRBV2	TRBJ2-7	TGTGCCAGCAGTAAAGGGCCTCCATTCTACGAGCAGTACTTC	CASSKGPPFYEQYF
.	.	TRBV7-9	TRBJ1-2	TGTGCCAGCAGCTTGGAGGGGATGGATGGCTACACCTTC	CASSLEGMDGYTF
TRBD1	.	TRBV2	TRBJ2-1	TGTGCCAGCAGAGTAACAGGGGGACAAGTTTACAATGAGCAGTTCTTC	CASRVTGGQVYNEQFF
.	.	TRBV5-4	TRBJ2-2	TGTGCCAGCAGCTTGCTAGATCAGTCAGGGGAGCTGTTTTTT	CASSLLDQSGELFF
.	.	TRBV6-2/TRBV6-3	TRBJ1-5	TGTGCCAGCAGTTACTCAGGAGCCAATCAGCCCCAGCATTTT	CASSYSGANQPQHF
TRBD1	once	TRBV7-4	TRBJ1-1	TGTGCCAGCAACGGGACAGGGGACACTGAAGCTTTCTTT	CASNGTGDTEAFF
TRBD1	.	TRBV15	TRBJ1-1	TGTGCCACCAGCACCTGGACAGGGGCGGTCGCTGAAGCTTTCTTT	CATSTWTGAVAEAFF
.	.	TRBV28	TRBJ2-1	TGTGCCAGCAGTTTCCAGGCGGGTTTTGGGCAGTTCTTC	CASSFQAGFGQFF
TRBD2	.	TRBV15	TRBJ2-5	TGTGCCACCAGTCGAGGGAGGGAAGAGACCCAGTACTTC	CATSRGREETQYF
TRBD2	.	TRBV4-1	TRBJ2-7	TGCGCCAGCAGCCCCCCAGCGGGGAGTAGCTCCTACGAGCAGTACTTC	CASSPPAGSSSYEQYF
TRBD1	.	TRBV9	TRBJ1-1	TGTGCCTCCTCAATCGGGACAGGACAAGAAACTGAAGCTTTCTTT	CASSIGTGQETEAFF
.	.	TRBV25-1	TRBJ2-5	TGTGCCAGCAGTGAGGCAGGGGAAGAGACCCAGTACTTC	CASSEAGEETQYF
.	once	TRBV28	TRBJ2-4	TGTGCCAGCAGTTTAGATGGGAGTTTAGCCAAAAACATTCAGTACTTC	CASSLDGSLAKNIQYF
TRBD1	.	TRBV25-1	TRBJ2-3	TGTGCCAGCAGTAGGGACAGGGCTACAGATACGCAGTATTTT	CASSRDRATDTQYF
TRBD1	.	TRBV24-1	TRBJ1-4	TGTGCCACCAGTGATCGAGGGGGCCGAGGTGAAAAACTGTTTTTT	CATSDRGGRGEKLFF
.	once	TRBV28	TRBJ2-7	TGTGCCAGCAGATTTCAGGGTGGGGCCTACGAGCAGTACTTC	CASRFQGGAYEQYF
.	.	TRBV9	TRBJ1-5	TGTGCCAGCAGCGTAGGGGACACCAATCAGCCCCAGCATTTT	CASSVGDTNQPQHF
.	.	TRBV29-1	TRBJ2-5	TGCAGCGTTGAACGACTTGGGGAGACCCAGTACTTC	CSVERLGETQYF
.	.	TRBV18	TRBJ1-6	TGTGCCAGCTCACCCTTACCTGGTTACGGCGGATCACCCCTCCACTTT	CASSPLPGYGGSPLHF
.	.	TRBV6-4	TRBJ1-1	TGTGCCAGCAGCGTTACCATCAGCCTGGCGGGGAGCACTGAAGCTTTCTTT	CASSVTISLAGSTEAFF
.	.	TRBV20-1	TRBJ2-1	TGCAGTGCTAGTAGTCGGGGGTACAATGAGCAGTTCTTC	CSASSRGYNEQFF
.	.	TRBV28	TRBJ2-7	TGTGCCAGCTCGGAGAGGTACGAGCAGTACTTC	CASSERYEQYF
.	.	TRBV19	TRBJ2-7	TGTGCCAGTAGTCCAGGGCTCCTCTACGAGCAGTACTTC	CASSPGLLYEQYF
.	.	TRBV6-5	TRBJ1-4	TGTGCCAGCAGTCTACAGGGAACTAATGAAAAACTGTTTTTT	CASSLQGTNEKLFF